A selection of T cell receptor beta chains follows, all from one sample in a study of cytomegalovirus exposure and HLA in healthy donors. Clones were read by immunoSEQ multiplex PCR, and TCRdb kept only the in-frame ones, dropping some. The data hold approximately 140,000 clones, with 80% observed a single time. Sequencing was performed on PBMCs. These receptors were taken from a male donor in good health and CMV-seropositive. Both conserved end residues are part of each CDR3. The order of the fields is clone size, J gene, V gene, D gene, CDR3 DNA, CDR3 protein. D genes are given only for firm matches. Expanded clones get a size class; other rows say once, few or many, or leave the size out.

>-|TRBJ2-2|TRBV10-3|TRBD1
TGTGCCAGCAGGGACAGGGAGACCGGGGAGCTGTTTTTT
CASRDRETGELFF
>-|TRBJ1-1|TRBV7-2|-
TGTGCCAGCAGCTTACAGGGGATAAGATCCACTGAAGCTTTCTTT
CASSLQGIRSTEAFF
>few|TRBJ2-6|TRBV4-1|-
TGCGCCAGCAGCCAAGACAGGGGCTCTGGGGCCAACGTCCTGACTTTC
CASSQDRGSGANVLTF
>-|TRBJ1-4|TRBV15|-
TGTGCCACCAGCATGTGGGACAACCTTTCGGAAAAACTGTTTTTT
CATSMWDNLSEKLFF
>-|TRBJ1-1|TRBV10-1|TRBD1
TGCGCCAGCAGTCAAAAACCCGGACAGGGACGGGTGAACACTGAAGCTTTCTTT
CASSQKPGQGRVNTEAFF
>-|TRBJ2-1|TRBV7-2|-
TGTGCCAGCAGCCCCCGACAATACTCCTACAATGAGCAGTTCTTC
CASSPRQYSYNEQFF
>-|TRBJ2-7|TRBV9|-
TGTGCCAGCTCCTCCGGGGGAGTCTACGAGCAGTACTTC
CASSSGGVYEQYF
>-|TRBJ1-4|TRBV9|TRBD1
TGTGCCAGCTCCGTTGGCCCGGGACAGGGTAGAACTAATGAAAAACTGTTTTTT
CASSVGPGQGRTNEKLFF
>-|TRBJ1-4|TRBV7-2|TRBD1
TGTGCCAGCAGCTTAGCTGACAGGGGGGTTGGAAAACTGTTTTTT
CASSLADRGVGKLFF
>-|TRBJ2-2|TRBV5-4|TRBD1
TGTGCCAGCAGCCGGGACAGGGGAAACACCGGGGAGCTGTTTTTT
CASSRDRGNTGELFF
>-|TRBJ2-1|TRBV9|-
TGTGCCAGCAGCGGTGGGGGGAGGTATTACAATGAGCAGTTCTTC
CASSGGGRYYNEQFF
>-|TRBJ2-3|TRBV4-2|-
TGTGCCAGCAGCCAAGATCTGGGTAGCGGCACAGATACGCAGTATTTT
CASSQDLGSGTDTQYF
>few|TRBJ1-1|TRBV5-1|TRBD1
TGCGCCAGCAGCCCTCTGACAGGGGGAGGGGGTGAAGCTTTCTTT
CASSPLTGGGGEAFF
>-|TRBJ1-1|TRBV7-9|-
TGTGCCAGCAGCTTATCGGGTGCTTTCTTT
CASSLSGAFF
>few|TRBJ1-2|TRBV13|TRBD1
TGTGCCAGCAGCTTATGGGGGACAGGGGCCGCCCAAAGCTATGGCTACACCTTC
CASSLWGTGAAQSYGYTF
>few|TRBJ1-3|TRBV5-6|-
TGTGCCAGCAGCTTGGGCAGGCACTCTGGAAACACCATATATTTT
CASSLGRHSGNTIYF
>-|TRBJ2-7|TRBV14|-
TGTGCCAGCAGCCACCTACGGTACGAGCAGTACTTC
CASSHLRYEQYF
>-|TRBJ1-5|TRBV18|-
TGTGCCAGCTCACCAGAGACGGGGGGCAATCAGCCCCAGCATTTT
CASSPETGGNQPQHF
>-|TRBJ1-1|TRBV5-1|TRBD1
TGCGCCAGCAGCTGGCGGGGACAGGGTAACACTGAAGCTTTCTTT
CASSWRGQGNTEAFF
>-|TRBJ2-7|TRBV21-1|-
TGTGCCAGCAGCAAACCACTCCTTACCTACGAGCAGTACTTC
CASSKPLLTYEQYF
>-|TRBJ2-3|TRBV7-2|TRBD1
TGTGCCAGCAGCCCCCGGACAGGAGCCCCAGATACGCAGTATTTT
CASSPRTGAPDTQYF
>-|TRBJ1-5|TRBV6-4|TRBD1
TGTGCCAGCAGAAGAGCCGGGACAGGGGGCTACCAGCCCCAGCATTTT
CASRRAGTGGYQPQHF
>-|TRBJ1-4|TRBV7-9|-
TGTGCCAGCAGCGCTAGTTCAGCAACGTCCAGTGCAACTAATGAAAAACTGTTTTTT
CASSASSATSSATNEKLFF
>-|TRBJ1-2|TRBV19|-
TGTGCCAGTCGCGGCTTCGTTCAGGGTGAGGACTATGGCTACACCTTC
CASRGFVQGEDYGYTF
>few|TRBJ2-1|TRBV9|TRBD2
TGTGCCAGCAGCGTAGACGGGGGGGACTACAATGAGCAGTTCTTC
CASSVDGGDYNEQFF
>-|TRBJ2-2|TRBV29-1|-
TGCAGCGTTGAAACAGACAGGTTCACCGGGGAGCTGTTTTTT
CSVETDRFTGELFF
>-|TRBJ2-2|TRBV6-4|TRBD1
TGTGCCAGCAGTGACAGGACAGGGGCCGGGGAGCTGTTTTTT
CASSDRTGAGELFF
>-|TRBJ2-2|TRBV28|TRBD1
TGTGCCAGCAGTTACGACAGGGGGGTAACCGGGGAGCTGTTTTTT
CASSYDRGVTGELFF
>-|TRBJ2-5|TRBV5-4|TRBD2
TGTGCCAGCAGGTCTAGCGGAGAGACCCAGTACTTC
CASRSSGETQYF
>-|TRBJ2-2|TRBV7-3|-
TGTGCCAGCAGCTTATTAGCAACGAACACCGGGGAGCTGTTTTTT
CASSLLATNTGELFF
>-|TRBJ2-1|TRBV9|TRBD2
TGTGCCAGCAGCGTCGGCGGGGGGTCTGGATCCTACAATGAGCAGTTCTTC
CASSVGGGSGSYNEQFF
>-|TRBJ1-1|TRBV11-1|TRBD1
TGTGCCAGCAGCTCCGGACAGGGTGTTTCTGGCACTGAAGCTTTCTTT
CASSSGQGVSGTEAFF
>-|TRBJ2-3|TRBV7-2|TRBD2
TGTGCCAGCTCGCGGGGGGAATACACAGATACGCAGTATTTT
CASSRGEYTDTQYF
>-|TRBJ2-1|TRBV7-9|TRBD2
TGTGCCAGCAGCTTAGGGGGACTAGCGGGGTTCGATGAGCAGTTCTTC
CASSLGGLAGFDEQFF
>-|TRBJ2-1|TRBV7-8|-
TGTGCCAGCAGCTCCCCTAATTACAATGAGCAGTTCTTC
CASSSPNYNEQFF
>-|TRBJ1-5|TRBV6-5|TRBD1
TGTGCCAGCAGTGACAGGGGGTATCATCAGCCCCAGCATTTT
CASSDRGYHQPQHF
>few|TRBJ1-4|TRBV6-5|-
TGTGCCAGCACTCCCAACGGGGATCGGGAAAAACTGTTTTTT
CASTPNGDREKLFF
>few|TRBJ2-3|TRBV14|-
TGTGCCAGCAGCCAAGCATATTACCTCAGTAGCACAGATACGCAGTATTTT
CASSQAYYLSSTDTQYF
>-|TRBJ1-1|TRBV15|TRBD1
TGTGCCACCAGCAGAGATCTGTCGGGACAGGGGGCTCGGGAAGCTTTCTTT
CATSRDLSGQGAREAFF
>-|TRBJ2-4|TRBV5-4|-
TGTGCCAGCAGCCGGCCTACAGGGACGGAGGACATTCAGTACTTC
CASSRPTGTEDIQYF
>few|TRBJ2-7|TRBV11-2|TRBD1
TGTGCCAGCAGCCCCCTAAACAGACAGGGACCCTACGAGCAGTACTTC
CASSPLNRQGPYEQYF
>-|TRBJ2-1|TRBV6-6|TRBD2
TGTGCCAGCAGAGCGGGGGGCCCGGGGAGTGAGCAGTTCTTC
CASRAGGPGSEQFF